One sample yielded the 10 T cell receptor beta chains listed below, sequenced in a study of cytomegalovirus exposure and HLA in healthy donors. PCR amplification relied on 60 Vbeta primers (plus 13 Jbeta primers). The repertoire was sequenced with immunoSEQ multiplex PCR; TCRdb's copy has only in-frame clones and lacks some. The sample contains about 180,000 clones, approximately 80% of which appear only once. What was sequenced was PBMCs. These receptors originate from a young man in good health and CMV-seronegative.

This clone was observed a handful of times. The genes are TRBV5-4 and TRBJ2-7; no definite D call. Germline-derived CDR1 and CDR2 are SGHNT and YYREEE (reference sequence). This CDR3 contains 12 residues. Trimming cost V 2 bases and J 8 bases, with 11 bases left between them. This chain's CDR3 is CASSFDSRQQYF. The CDR3 nucleotides read TGTGCCAGCAGCTTCGACTCAAGACAGCAGTACTTC.

This rearrangement joins TRBV2 to TRBJ2-1, with TRBD2 identical over 14 bases. The V gene's germline CDR1 is SNHLY and CDR2 FYNNEI. The CDR3 sequence is 15 residues long. Unmatched junction bases numbered 8, after V lost 8 bases and J lost 8 bases. The CDR3 loop reads CASGGTSGSADEQFF. The CDR3 DNA follows: TGTGCCAGCGGTGGGACTAGCGGGAGTGCGGATGAGCAGTTCTTC.

This clone is a singleton in its sample. The DNA of the CDR3 is TGTGCCAGCTCACCAATGACAGCCTCGGCTTACTCTGGAAACACCATATATTTT. It encodes CASSPMTASAYSGNTIYF. The chain carries TRBV18 and TRBJ1-3, with D tentatively TRBD1 (5 bases). The CDR3 is 18 residues long. V was trimmed by 2 bases and J by 0 bases, leaving 17 bases between them. CDR1 and CDR2 (germline): KGHSH, LQKENI.

J is TRBJ2-5 and V is TRBV5-1; tentatively, D is TRBD1 (6 bases). Trimming removed 8 bases from V and 5 bases from J, with 16 bases in between. The CDR3 has 13 residues. CDR1 is SGHRS, CDR2 YFSETQ, per germline. CDR3 bases: TGCGCCAGATTGACAGGACCCGGGGAGACCCAGTACTTC. The encoded protein is CARLTGPGETQYF. The complete variable domain, with remaining parts taken from reference TRBV5-1 and TRBJ2-5, reads KAGVTQTPRYLIKTRGQQVTLSCSPISGHRSVSWYQQTPGQGLQFLFEYFSETQRNKGNFPGRFSGRQFSNSRSEMNVSTLELGDSALYLCARLTGPGETQYFGPGTRLLVL.

The rearrangement uses TRBV7-8 and TRBJ2-3; a possible D gene is TRBD2 (7 bases). V was cut by 5 bases and J by 4 bases, with 13 bases left in between. The germline V gene encodes CDR1 SGHVS and CDR2 FQNEAQ. CDR3 length: 14 amino acids. The CDR3 DNA reads as TGTGCCAGCAGCGTGGGAGGGGGGGCAGATACGCAGTATTTT. Translated: CASSVGGGADTQYF.

The chain couples TRBV5-1 to TRBJ2-3, with 9 bases that match TRBD1. The trim removed 5 bases at V and 4 bases at J, leaving 8 bases unmatched. The CDR3 runs to 15 residues. Germline CDR1 is SGHRS and CDR2 is YFSETQ. The DNA of the CDR3 is TGCGCCAGCAGTAGGGACAGGGCCGCCGCAGATACGCAGTATTTT. It translates to CASSRDRAAADTQYF.

The V call is TRBV11-2, the J call TRBJ2-3; the match to TRBD1 covers 8 bases. CDR1 is SGHAT, CDR2 FQNNGV, per germline. The CDR3 is made up of 19 amino acids. V trimming: 1 base; J trimming: 1 base; junction bases outside the gene matches: 13. CDR3 sequence (DNA): TGTGCCAGCAGCTTAGTGGGACAGGACTTGCTTGCGGGCACAGATACGCAGTATTTT. It codes for CASSLVGQDLLAGTDTQYF.

The chain carries TRBV9 and TRBJ2-1, with TRBD2 identical over 9 bases. Unmatched junction bases numbered 12, after V lost 3 bases and J lost 8 bases. The CDR3 spans 16 residues. Germline CDR1 is SGDLS and CDR2 is YYNGEE. This chain's CDR3 is CASSESRGGRTDEQFF. As DNA, the CDR3 is TGTGCCAGCAGCGAATCGCGGGGGGGGCGTACCGATGAGCAGTTCTTC.

Only a few counts were recorded for this clone. The CDR3, as DNA: TGTGCCAGCAGCCCCCAAAGGGACAGTTACGAGCAGTACTTC. Protein product: CASSPQRDSYEQYF. This chain connects TRBV7-3 to TRBJ2-7, with 7 bases that match TRBD1. Trimming at V came to 5 bases and at J to 4 bases, leaving 8 bases not matched to a gene. CDR1 and CDR2 (germline): SGHTA, FQGTGA. This CDR3 region has 14 residues.

The chain carries TRBV7-9 and TRBJ1-2, with TRBD1 matching 9 bases. After removal of 2 bases from V and 7 bases from J, the junction contained 5 bases not matched to a gene. From germline, CDR1 is SEHNR and CDR2 FQNEAQ (reference sequence). The CDR3 contains 14 residues. The CDR3 loop is CASSLKGDRAGYTF. The CDR3 DNA reads as TGTGCCAGCAGCTTAAAGGGGGACAGGGCTGGCTACACCTTC.